The 18 T cell receptor beta chains below all came from one sample that was sequenced in a study of T-cell reconstitution after alpha-beta-depleted transplantation in children. Unique molecular identifiers were incorporated when the TCRbeta library was constructed. TCRdb re-called the PCR reads with MiXCR, one entry per CDR3 protein. The sample lists about 980,000 distinct CDR3 sequences, about 31% seen once, with roughly 28% in the top ten. Sequencing was performed on PBMCs, mostly from graft donor cells, taken 360 days after TCRalphabeta/CD19-depleted stem cell transplant. Receptors were obtained from a boy under two years old who had a stem cell transplant for SCID, so the T cells may come from the graft donor.

The chain links TRBV5-1 to TRBJ1-2, with a tentative D call TRBD1 (5 bases). This CDR3 is built from 14 residues. Germline loops: CDR1 SGHRS, CDR2 YFSETQ. The V end lost 0 bases, the J end lost 3 bases, and 9 bases lay between the germline ends. CDR3 protein: CASSLATGDYGYTF. DNA of the CDR3: TGCGCCAGCAGCTTGGCCACAGGCGACTATGGCTACACCTTC.

The chain has TRBV5-1 and TRBJ1-1, with a tentative D call TRBD1 (5 bases). V was clipped by 0 bases and J by 1 base, with 10 bases between them. CDR3 length: 15 residues. Germline CDR1 and CDR2: SGHRS and YFSETQ. The CDR3 sequence: CASSLVVTENTEAFF. CDR3 nucleotide sequence: TGCGCCAGCAGCTTGGTGGTGACAGAGAACACTGAAGCTTTCTTT.

A few counts support this clonotype. The chain combines TRBV12-3 or TRBV12-4 with TRBJ1-6; D unresolved. V shed 3 bases and J shed 7 bases, with 10 bases lying between them. This CDR3 has 14 residues. The CDR3 protein is CASSLALWNSPLHF. For the CDR3, the DNA is TGTGCCAGCAGTTTGGCTCTGTGGAATTCACCCCTCCACTTT.

This clonotype was seen only a few times. This chain joins TRBV6-5 and TRBJ1-4; 7 nucleotides agree with TRBD1. CDR3 length: 16 amino acids. V trimming: 0 bases; J trimming: 7 bases; junction bases outside the gene matches: 8. CDR1 MNHEY and CDR2 SVGAGI come from the germline V gene. CDR3 region: CASSYSRTGSSEKLFF. The DNA for the CDR3 is TGTGCCAGCAGTTACTCCAGGACAGGATCGAGTGAAAAACTGTTTTTT.

J is TRBJ2-7 and V is TRBV27; 10 positions match TRBD1. The CDR3 loop spans 14 amino acids. Looked up from germline, CDR1 is MNHEY and CDR2 is SMNVEV (reference sequence). V was pared by 3 bases and J by 5 bases, with 4 bases of the junction left unmatched. The CDR3 DNA reads as TGTGCCAGCAGTTTGAGGACAGGGGGAGACGAGCAGTACTTC. It encodes CASSLRTGGDEQYF.

The chain couples TRBV5-1 to TRBJ2-7, with D perhaps TRBD2 (5 bases). Trimming cost V 0 bases and J 2 bases, with 12 bases left between them. Looked up from germline, CDR1 is SGHRS and CDR2 is YFSETQ. The CDR3 loop spans 15 amino acids. The CDR3 protein is CASSLAPAATYEQYF. The CDR3 nucleotides are TGCGCCAGCAGCTTGGCCCCAGCGGCCACCTACGAGCAGTACTTC. Using reference TRBV5-1 and TRBJ2-7 for the parts outside the CDR3, the full variable domain is KAGVTQTPRYLIKTRGQQVTLSCSPISGHRSVSWYQQTPGQGLQFLFEYFSETQRNKGNFPGRFSGRQFSNSRSEMNVSTLELGDSALYLCASSLAPAATYEQYFGPGTRLTVT.

This clonotype has just a few counts. The rearrangement uses TRBV6-1 and TRBJ2-6; perhaps TRBD1 as D (8 bases). The germline V gene encodes CDR1 MNHNS and CDR2 SASEGT. Trimming removed 2 bases at V and 1 base at J, with 21 bases between. CDR3 size: 20 residues. The CDR3 nucleotides are TGTGCCAGCAGTGAACTACCTACAGGGGGGGCGCTTTCTGGGGCCAACGTCCTGACTTTC. Translated, it gives CASSELPTGGALSGANVLTF.

This clonotype has only a few counts. V gene TRBV7-7 combines with J gene TRBJ1-6; no definite D call. The CDR3 totals 17 residues. Looked up from germline, CDR1 is SSHAT and CDR2 is FNYEAQ (reference sequence). Trimming stripped 3 bases from V and 3 bases from J, with 15 bases between. CDR3 sequence (DNA): TGTGCCAGCAGCTTCAAGGGTGGAGGGATCTATAATTCACCCCTCCACTTT. Translation: CASSFKGGGIYNSPLHF. The full variable domain, with the rest looked up from reference TRBV7-7 and TRBJ1-6, is GAGVSQSPRYKVTKRGQDVTLRCDPISSHATLYWYQQALGQGPEFLTYFNYEAQPDKSGLPSDRFSAERPEGSISTLTIQRTEQRDSAMYRCASSFKGGGIYNSPLHFGNGTRLTVT.

The sample holds one count of this clonotype. The V gene is TRBV7-6, the J gene TRBJ2-5; no definite D call. Germline V CDR1 and CDR2: SGHVS, FNYEAQ. Trimming stripped 5 bases from V and 4 bases from J, with 14 bases between. The CDR3 extends over 14 amino acids. The CDR3 here is CASSPGLLPETQYF. The CDR3 coding sequence is TGTGCCAGCAGCCCCGGATTATTACCAGAGACCCAGTACTTC.

This sequence joins TRBV12-3 or TRBV12-4 and TRBJ1-5, with D tentatively TRBD1 (6 bases). Trimming removed 6 bases from V and 0 bases from J, with 9 bases in between. The CDR3 covers 14 residues. CDR3 protein: CASRRDISNQPQHF. The CDR3, as DNA: TGTGCCAGCAGAAGGGACATTAGCAATCAGCCCCAGCATTTT.

The chain employs TRBV4-2 and TRBJ1-2; D is perhaps TRBD1 (6 bases). V was trimmed by 7 bases and J by 7 bases, leaving 13 bases between them. The germline CDR1 and CDR2 sequences are LGHNA and YNFKEQ. This CDR3 has 12 amino acids. CDR3 sequence reads: CASKGEGPGYTF. In DNA form, the CDR3 reads TGTGCCAGCAAGGGGGAAGGGCCTGGCTACACCTTC.

The table lists this clonotype with a few counts. This chain links TRBV24-1 with TRBJ2-1; no definite D call. V was clipped by 3 bases and J by 4 bases, with 12 bases between them. The CDR3 has 15 amino acids. Germline V gene data show CDR1 as KGHDR and CDR2 as SFDVKD. CDR3 amino acids: CATSDAANAYNEQFF. The CDR3 DNA is TGTGCCACCAGTGATGCCGCAAACGCTTACAATGAGCAGTTCTTC.

This clonotype was observed a handful of times. V usage is TRBV5-1 and J usage is TRBJ2-1; tentatively, D is TRBD2 (5 bases). Germline CDR1 is SGHRS and CDR2 is YFSETQ. The CDR3 is 11 amino acids. V was cut by 7 bases and J by 6 bases, with 8 bases left in between. This CDR3 is CASHEGNEQFF. CDR3 coding DNA: TGCGCCAGCCATGAGGGCAATGAGCAGTTCTTC.

This clonotype has just a few counts. This chain uses TRBV5-1 with TRBJ2-7; D may be TRBD1 or TRBD2 (5 bases each). CDR1 SGHRS and CDR2 YFSETQ come from the germline V gene. The CDR3 is 13 residues long. V was pared by 8 bases and J by 3 bases, with 15 bases between. CDR3 residues: CASTGTADYEQYF. Written as DNA, the CDR3 is TGCGCCAGTACCGGGACGGCAGACTACGAGCAGTACTTC.

This clonotype was seen a handful of times. This chain joins TRBV28 and TRBJ1-2; possible D gene TRBD1, 6 bases. Trimming shortened V by 3 bases and J by 8 bases, and 13 bases separated the two germline ends. This CDR3 has 13 amino acids. Looked up from germline, CDR1 is MDHEN and CDR2 is SYDVKM. The CDR3 DNA is TGTGCCAGCAGTTTCCAACAGGGATTCGGCTACACCTTC. Translation gives CASSFQQGFGYTF.

The V gene is TRBV19, the J gene TRBJ2-5; 8 bases align to TRBD2. The CDR3 sequence is 15 residues long. The V gene's germline CDR1 is LNHDA and CDR2 SQIVND (reference sequence). Trimming at V came to 7 bases and at J to 1 base, leaving 8 bases not matched to a gene. The CDR3 loop is CASTDRGGIQETQYF. The DNA of the CDR3 is TGTGCCAGTACCGACCGGGGGGGTATCCAAGAGACCCAGTACTTC.

This chain connects TRBV28 to TRBJ2-1, with a tentative D call TRBD1 (5 bases). V lost 3 bases, J lost 7 bases, and 13 bases lay in between. Germline CDR1 and CDR2: MDHEN and SYDVKM. This CDR3 region has 14 residues. CDR3 sequence: CASSFVDRANEQFF. The CDR3 bases are TGTGCCAGCAGTTTTGTCGACAGAGCTAATGAGCAGTTCTTC.

The table lists this clonotype with many counts. The chain uses TRBV29-1 and TRBJ2-5, with a tentative D call TRBD1 (6 bases). The CDR3 totals 13 residues. Trimming left V 2 bases short and J 5 bases short, with 12 bases between. Per germline, CDR1 SQVTM and CDR2 ANQGSEA. The CDR3 nucleotides read TGCAGCGTTGAAAATACAGGGCGGGAGACCCAGTACTTC. Translated: CSVENTGRETQYF. Filled out from reference TRBV29-1 and TRBJ2-5, the complete variable domain reads SAVISQKPSRDICQRGTSLTIQCQVDSQVTMMFWYRQQPGQSLTLIATANQGSEATYESGFVIDKFPISRPNLTFSTLTVSNMSPEDSSIYLCSVENTGRETQYFGPGTRLLVL.